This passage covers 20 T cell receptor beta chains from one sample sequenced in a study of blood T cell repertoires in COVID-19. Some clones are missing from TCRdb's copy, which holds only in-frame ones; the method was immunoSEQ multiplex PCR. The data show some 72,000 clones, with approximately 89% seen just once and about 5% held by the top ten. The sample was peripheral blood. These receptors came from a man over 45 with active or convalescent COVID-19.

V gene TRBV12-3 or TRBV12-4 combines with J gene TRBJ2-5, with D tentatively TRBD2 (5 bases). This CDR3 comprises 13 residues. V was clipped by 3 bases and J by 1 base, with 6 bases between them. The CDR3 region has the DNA TGTGCCAGCAGTTTGGGAGCCCAAGAGACCCAGTACTTC. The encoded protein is CASSLGAQETQYF.

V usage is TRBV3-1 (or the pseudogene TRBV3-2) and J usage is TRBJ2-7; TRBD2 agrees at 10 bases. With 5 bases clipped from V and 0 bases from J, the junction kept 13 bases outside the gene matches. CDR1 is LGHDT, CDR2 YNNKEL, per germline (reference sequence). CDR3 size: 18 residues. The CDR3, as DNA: TGTGCCAGCAGCGCTTCCTATTTAGCGGGGGGACCCTCCTACGAGCAGTACTTC. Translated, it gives CASSASYLAGGPSYEQYF.

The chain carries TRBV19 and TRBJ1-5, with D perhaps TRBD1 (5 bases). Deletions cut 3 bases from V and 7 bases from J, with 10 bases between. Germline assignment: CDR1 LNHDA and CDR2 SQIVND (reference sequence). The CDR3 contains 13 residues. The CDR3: CASSIQGGQPQHF. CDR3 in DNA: TGTGCCAGTAGTATCCAGGGTGGACAGCCCCAGCATTTT.

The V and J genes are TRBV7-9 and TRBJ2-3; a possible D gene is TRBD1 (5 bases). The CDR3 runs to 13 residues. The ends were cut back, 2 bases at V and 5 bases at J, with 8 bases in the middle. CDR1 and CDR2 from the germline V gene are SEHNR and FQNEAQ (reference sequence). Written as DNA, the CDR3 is TGTGCCAGCAGCTTACAGGGAATAGATACGCAGTATTTT. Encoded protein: CASSLQGIDTQYF.

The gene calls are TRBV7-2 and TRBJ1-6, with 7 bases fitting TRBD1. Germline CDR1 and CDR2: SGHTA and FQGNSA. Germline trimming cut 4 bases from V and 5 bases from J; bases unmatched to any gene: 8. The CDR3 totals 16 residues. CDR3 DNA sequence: TGTGCCAGCAGCTCTCGACAGGGTTTTGATAATTCACCCCTCCACTTT. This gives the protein CASSSRQGFDNSPLHF.

This chain's CDR3 is CASSFMTGGTDTQYF. In DNA form, the CDR3 reads TGTGCCAGCAGTTTCATGACAGGGGGCACAGATACGCAGTATTTT. This chain uses TRBV27 with TRBJ2-3, with 8 bases identical to TRBD1. With 3 bases clipped from V and 1 base from J, the junction kept 3 bases outside the gene matches. The germline V gene has CDR1 MNHEY and CDR2 SMNVEV (reference sequence). This CDR3 contains 15 residues.

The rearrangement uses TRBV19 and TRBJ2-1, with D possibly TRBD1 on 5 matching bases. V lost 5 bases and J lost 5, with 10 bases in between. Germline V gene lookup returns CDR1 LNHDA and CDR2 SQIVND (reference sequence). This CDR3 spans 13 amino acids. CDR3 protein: CASSRGADNEQFF. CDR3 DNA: TGTGCCAGTAGTCGTGGGGCCGACAATGAGCAGTTCTTC.

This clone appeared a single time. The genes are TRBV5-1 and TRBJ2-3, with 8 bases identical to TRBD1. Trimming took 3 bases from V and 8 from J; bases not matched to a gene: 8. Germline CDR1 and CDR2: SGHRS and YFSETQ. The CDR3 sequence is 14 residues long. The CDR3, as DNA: TGCGCCAGCAGCTACGGACAGGGAGAGAGTACGCAGTATTTT. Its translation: CASSYGQGESTQYF.

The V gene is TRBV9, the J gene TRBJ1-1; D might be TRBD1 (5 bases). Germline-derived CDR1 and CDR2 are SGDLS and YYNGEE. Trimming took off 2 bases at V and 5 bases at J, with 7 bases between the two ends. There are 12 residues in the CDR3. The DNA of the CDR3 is TGTGCCAGCAGCGTCCAGGGTACTGAAGCTTTCTTT. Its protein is CASSVQGTEAFF.

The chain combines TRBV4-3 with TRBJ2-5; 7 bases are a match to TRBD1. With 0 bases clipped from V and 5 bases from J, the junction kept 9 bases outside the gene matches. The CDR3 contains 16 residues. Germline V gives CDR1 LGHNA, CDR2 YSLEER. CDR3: CASSQDGRGGVETQYF. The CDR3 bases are TGCGCCAGCAGCCAAGATGGCCGAGGGGGCGTTGAGACCCAGTACTTC.

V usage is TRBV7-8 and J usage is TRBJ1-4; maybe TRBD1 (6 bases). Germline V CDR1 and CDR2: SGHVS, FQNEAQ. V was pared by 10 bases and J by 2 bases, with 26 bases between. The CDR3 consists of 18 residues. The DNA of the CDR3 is TGTGCCACCTCCCCTGGCCGGTTGGGGGCCGGTACTAATGAAAAACTGTTTTTT. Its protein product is CATSPGRLGAGTNEKLFF.

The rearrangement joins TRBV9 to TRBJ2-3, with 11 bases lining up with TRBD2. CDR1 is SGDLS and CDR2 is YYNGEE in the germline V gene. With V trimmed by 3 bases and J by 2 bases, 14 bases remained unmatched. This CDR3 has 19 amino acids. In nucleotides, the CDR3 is TGTGCCAGCAGCGCGGGGCCGGGGCTAGCGGGGGGATTCACAGATACGCAGTATTTT. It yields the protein CASSAGPGLAGGFTDTQYF.

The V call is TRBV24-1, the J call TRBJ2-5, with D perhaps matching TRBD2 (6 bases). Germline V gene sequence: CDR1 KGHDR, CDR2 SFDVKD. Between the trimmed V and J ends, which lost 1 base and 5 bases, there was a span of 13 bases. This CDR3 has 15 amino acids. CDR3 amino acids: CATSDFGREDETQYF. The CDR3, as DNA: TGTGCCACCAGTGATTTTGGCAGGGAGGATGAGACCCAGTACTTC.

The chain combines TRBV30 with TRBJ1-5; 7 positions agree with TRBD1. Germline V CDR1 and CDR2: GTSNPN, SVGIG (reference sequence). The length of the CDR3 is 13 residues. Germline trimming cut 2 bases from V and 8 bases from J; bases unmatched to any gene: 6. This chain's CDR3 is CAWSYRGPEPQHF. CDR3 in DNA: TGTGCCTGGAGTTACAGGGGTCCTGAGCCCCAGCATTTT.

The CDR3 DNA reads as TGTGCCAGCTCACCAACACAGTACCGTACCGGGGAGCTGTTTTTT. Translated, it gives CASSPTQYRTGELFF. The chain joins TRBV18 to TRBJ2-2; D gene uncertain. The CDR3 runs to 15 residues. The germline V gene encodes CDR1 KGHSH and CDR2 LQKENI. V shed 2 bases and J shed 5 bases, with 12 bases lying between them. Supplemented by reference TRBV18 and TRBJ2-2, the full variable domain reads NAGVMQNPRHLVRRRGQEARLRCSPMKGHSHVYWYRQLPEEGLKFMVYLQKENIIDESGMPKERFSAEFPKEGPSILRIQQVVRGDSAAYFCASSPTQYRTGELFFGEGSRLTVL.

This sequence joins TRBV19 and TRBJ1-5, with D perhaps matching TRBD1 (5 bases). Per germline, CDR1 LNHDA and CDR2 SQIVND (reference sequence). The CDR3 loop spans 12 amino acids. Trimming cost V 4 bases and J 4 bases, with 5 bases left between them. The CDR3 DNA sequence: TGTGCCAGTAGTAAGGGGAATCAGCCCCAGCATTTT. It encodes CASSKGNQPQHF.

The CDR3 region is CASSQLQGGYTF. Written as DNA, the CDR3 is TGCGCCAGCAGCCAATTACAGGGCGGCTACACCTTC. The chain couples TRBV4-1 to TRBJ1-2; possible D gene TRBD1, 6 bases. The CDR3 runs 12 residues. V was pared by 2 bases and J by 8 bases, with 9 bases between. CDR1 and CDR2 from the germline V gene are MGHRA and YSYEKL.

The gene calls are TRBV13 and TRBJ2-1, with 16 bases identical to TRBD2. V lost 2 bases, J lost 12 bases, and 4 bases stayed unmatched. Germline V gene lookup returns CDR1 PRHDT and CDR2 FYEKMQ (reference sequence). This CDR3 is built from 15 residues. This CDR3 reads CASSLRGLAGGLQFF. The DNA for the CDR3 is TGTGCCAGCAGCTTACGGGGACTAGCGGGGGGGCTGCAGTTCTTC.

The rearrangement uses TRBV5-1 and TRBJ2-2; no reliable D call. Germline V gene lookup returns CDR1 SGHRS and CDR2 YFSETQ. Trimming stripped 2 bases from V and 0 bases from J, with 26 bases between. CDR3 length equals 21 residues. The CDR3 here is CASSFRSSLSQRSANTGELFF. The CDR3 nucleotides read TGCGCCAGCAGCTTTCGTTCGAGCCTCTCCCAGAGGTCCGCGAACACCGGGGAGCTGTTTTTT. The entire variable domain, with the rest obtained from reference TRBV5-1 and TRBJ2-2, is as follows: KAGVTQTPRYLIKTRGQQVTLSCSPISGHRSVSWYQQTPGQGLQFLFEYFSETQRNKGNFPGRFSGRQFSNSRSEMNVSTLELGDSALYLCASSFRSSLSQRSANTGELFFGEGSRLTVL.

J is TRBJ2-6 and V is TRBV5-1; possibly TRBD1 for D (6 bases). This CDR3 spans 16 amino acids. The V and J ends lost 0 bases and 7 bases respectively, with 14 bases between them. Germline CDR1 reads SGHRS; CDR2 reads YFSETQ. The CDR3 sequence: CASSLASGTTANVLTF. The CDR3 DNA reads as TGCGCCAGCAGCTTGGCCTCCGGGACAACAGCCAACGTCCTGACTTTC.